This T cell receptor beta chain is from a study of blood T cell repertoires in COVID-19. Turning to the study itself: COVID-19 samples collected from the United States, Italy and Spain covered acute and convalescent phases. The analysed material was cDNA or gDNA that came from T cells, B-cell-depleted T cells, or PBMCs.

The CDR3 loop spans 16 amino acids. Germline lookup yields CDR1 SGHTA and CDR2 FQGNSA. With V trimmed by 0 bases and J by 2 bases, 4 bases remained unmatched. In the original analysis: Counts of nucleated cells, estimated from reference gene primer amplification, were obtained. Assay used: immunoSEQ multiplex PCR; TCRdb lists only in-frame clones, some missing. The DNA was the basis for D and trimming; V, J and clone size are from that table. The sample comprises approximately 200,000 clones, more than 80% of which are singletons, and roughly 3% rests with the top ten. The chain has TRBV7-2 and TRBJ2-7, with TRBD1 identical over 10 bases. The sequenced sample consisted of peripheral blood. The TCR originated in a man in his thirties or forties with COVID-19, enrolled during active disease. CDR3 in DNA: TGTGCCAGCAGCTTAGCCGGGACAGGGGATCCCTACGAGCAGTACTTC. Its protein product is CASSLAGTGDPYEQYF.